The clone carrying this T cell receptor (beta chain) was recorded once. Its matching antigen is unknown. CDR1 SGHAT and CDR2 FQNNGV come from the germline V gene. The CDR3 contains 13 residues. The V end lost 0 bases, the J end lost 0 bases, and 3 bases lay between the germline ends. The repertoire was sequenced with immunoSEQ multiplex PCR; TCRdb's copy has only in-frame clones and lacks some. The table has some 100,000 clones, about nine tenths seen once. The data were obtained in a study of PD-1 blockade in classical Hodgkin lymphoma. Whole-study results and caveats: The baseline diversity of complete responders showed similarity to that of newly diagnosed patients.

Relapse after autologous stem cell transplantation occurred in every patient, and brentuximab vedotin exposure varied. V gene TRBV11-2 combines with J gene TRBJ2-7, with unresolved D. The sample here was peripheral blood mononuclear cells (PBMCs), taken at baseline. The source is a human donor with classical Hodgkin lymphoma. The chain's CDR3 is CASSLEVSYEQYF. The CDR3 coding sequence is TGTGCCAGCAGCTTAGAGGTCTCCTACGAGCAGTACTTC.